Shown below are 13 T cell receptor beta chains from a single sample sequenced in a study of blood T cell repertoires in COVID-19. Libraries were prepared by immunoSEQ multiplex PCR; TCRdb keeps only in-frame clonotypes and omits some of them. The sample consists of some 75,000 clones, approximately 86% of them appearing once. Sequenced material: peripheral blood. The source of these receptors is a man of 80 years or more with COVID-19, enrolled during active disease.

The J gene is TRBJ2-7, the V gene TRBV7-8; TRBD2 agrees at 8 bases. CDR3 length: 15 residues. The germline CDR1 and CDR2 sequences are SGHVS and FQNEAQ. J was trimmed by 4 bases and V by 3 bases; bases with no gene match: 8. The CDR3 region is CASSFLTSGEYEQYF. The CDR3 coding sequence is TGTGCCAGCAGCTTTCTCACTAGCGGCGAGTACGAGCAGTACTTC.

V gene TRBV7-8 combines with J gene TRBJ2-3; D call uncertain. The CDR3 totals 14 residues. Per the germline V gene, CDR1 is SGHVS and CDR2 is FQNEAQ. V was cut by 4 bases and J by 5 bases, with 13 bases left in between. The CDR3 reads CASSSTELEDTQYF. In nucleotides, the CDR3 is TGTGCCAGCAGCTCCACAGAACTGGAAGATACGCAGTATTTT.

The V gene is TRBV28, the J gene TRBJ2-6, with 10 bases that match TRBD1. The length of the CDR3 is 17 residues. Germline V lookup: CDR1 MDHEN, CDR2 SYDVKM. The V and J ends lost 7 bases and 2 bases, in that order; junction bases with no gene match: 8. CDR3 region: CASTVDRGGTGANVLTF. Here the CDR3 DNA reads TGTGCCAGCACCGTGGACAGGGGGGGAACTGGGGCCAACGTCCTGACTTTC.

The chain couples TRBV19 to TRBJ2-7; TRBD1 agrees at 7 bases. Germline loops: CDR1 LNHDA, CDR2 SQIVND (reference sequence). The CDR3 covers 13 residues. After removal of 0 bases from V and 4 bases from J, the junction contained 0 bases not matched to a gene. For the CDR3, the DNA is TGTGCCAGTAGTATAGACAGGGGGTACGAGCAGTACTTC. It yields the protein CASSIDRGYEQYF.

This chain joins TRBV5-1 and TRBJ2-7; 8 nucleotides align to TRBD1. CDR3 length: 15 residues. V lost 4 bases to trimming and J lost 3 bases; unmatched junction nucleotides: 9. Germline CDR1 is SGHRS and CDR2 is YFSETQ. Here the CDR3 reads CASSPRQGTVYEQYF. The CDR3 region has the DNA TGCGCCAGCAGCCCAAGACAGGGGACAGTCTACGAGCAGTACTTC.

The gene calls are TRBV6-5 and TRBJ1-2; possibly TRBD1 for D (6 bases). Trimming took off 0 bases at V and 7 bases at J, with 12 bases between the two ends. CDR1 and CDR2 (germline): MNHEY, SVGAGI. The CDR3 is 14 residues long. This CDR3 reads CASSYSTRGGGYTF. In nucleotides, the CDR3 is TGTGCCAGCAGTTACTCTACGAGGGGGGGTGGCTACACCTTC.

In its sample, this clone was seen a few times. J is TRBJ1-2 and V is TRBV6-1; 7 positions match TRBD1. CDR3 length: 15 amino acids. Germline-derived CDR1 and CDR2 are MNHNS and SASEGT. Trimming took 3 bases from V and 5 from J; bases not matched to a gene: 9. The CDR3 DNA reads TGTGCCAGCAGTGATACTCGACAGGGTTGGTATGGCTACACCTTC. The encoded protein is CASSDTRQGWYGYTF.

This chain joins TRBV4-1 and TRBJ1-3; D gene unclear. Per germline, CDR1 MGHRA and CDR2 YSYEKL. This CDR3 comprises 17 residues. V was trimmed by 0 bases and J by 0 bases, leaving 12 bases between them. CDR3 sequence reads: CASSQDLTDYSGNTIYF. The CDR3 bases are TGCGCCAGCAGCCAAGATCTAACGGACTACTCTGGAAACACCATATATTTT.

CDR3 nucleotide sequence: TGTGCCAGCTCCCGGACAGGGTACTTTAACACTGAAGCTTTCTTT. Translated: CASSRTGYFNTEAFF. The rearrangement joins TRBV18 to TRBJ1-1; 8 nucleotides agree with TRBD1. The germline CDR1 and CDR2 sequences are KGHSH and LQKENI. The ends lost 6 bases at V and 2 bases at J; junction bases unmatched: 8. The length of the CDR3 is 15 residues.

The chain couples TRBV9 to TRBJ2-7; possibly TRBD1 for D (6 bases). The germline V and J ends were trimmed by 0 bases and 4 bases, with 11 bases remaining between them. Germline V gene lookup returns CDR1 SGDLS and CDR2 YYNGEE. There are 14 residues in the CDR3. CDR3 in amino acids: CASSVDPQGYEQYF. CDR3 nucleotides: TGTGCCAGCAGCGTAGATCCACAGGGTTACGAGCAGTACTTC.

The chain is built from TRBV19 and TRBJ1-6; tentative D call: TRBD1 (6 bases). The germline V and J ends were trimmed by 6 bases and 0 bases, with 12 bases remaining between them. The germline CDR1 and CDR2 sequences are LNHDA and SQIVND (reference sequence). This CDR3 is built from 16 residues. In nucleotides, the CDR3 is TGTGCCAGTAGCCCAGGGGACCTCTCCTATAATTCACCCCTCCACTTT. It codes for CASSPGDLSYNSPLHF.

This sequence joins TRBV11-3 and TRBJ1-1; unclear D gene. Germline V lookup: CDR1 SGHNT, CDR2 YENEEA. The germline V and J ends were trimmed by 0 bases and 5 bases, with 7 bases remaining between them. This CDR3 is built from 13 residues. CDR3 nucleotides: TGTGCCAGCAGCTTAGAGTCGGTGACTGAAGCTTTCTTT. Residues: CASSLESVTEAFF. Complete variable domain (other parts from reference TRBV11-3 and TRBJ1-1): EAGVVQSPRYKIIEKKQPVAFWCNPISGHNTLYWYLQNLGQGPELLIRYENEEAVDDSQLPKDRFSAERLKGVDSTLKIQPAELGDSAVYLCASSLESVTEAFFGQGTRLTVV.

J is TRBJ1-5 and V is TRBV5-5, with 7 nucleotides matching TRBD1. V gave up 4 bases and J gave up 1 base; unmatched junction bases: 8. The CDR3 contains 16 residues. CDR1 and CDR2 from the germline V gene are SGHKS and YYEKEE (reference sequence). The CDR3 coding sequence is TGTGCCAGCAGCGCATCGCAGGGACAGAGCAATCAGCCCCAGCATTTT. This codes for CASSASQGQSNQPQHF.